One sample yielded the 12 T cell receptor beta chains listed below, sequenced in a study of Ad26.COV2.S vaccination and SARS-CoV-2 variants. Noted treatment: 15 to 20 received Ad26.COV2.S at low or high dose, single or two shots; 5 received placebo; per-sample allocation not given. On day 63 after the first injection, vaccine and placebo recipients gave samples. Data came from immunoSEQ multiplex PCR; TCRdb stores just in-frame clones and leaves some out. The sample contains about 450,000 clones, 89% of which appear only once. The sequences come from peripheral blood, collected in a trial of Ad26.COV2.S vaccine versus placebo. All receptors derive from a person between 18 and 60 years old who received the Ad26.COV2.S COVID-19 vaccine or a placebo.

The V gene is TRBV6-7, the J gene TRBJ2-1; 8 nucleotides align to TRBD1. TRBV6-7 is sorted into the ORF group, with uncertain function. The CDR3 runs 18 residues. The trim removed 6 bases at V and 8 bases at J, leaving 21 bases unmatched. CDR3: CASSPRPSRQGAVDEQFF. CDR3 coding DNA: TGTGCCAGCAGCCCCCGCCCCTCCCGGCAGGGGGCTGTCGATGAGCAGTTCTTC.

This clone was detected only once. This chain connects TRBV6-5 to TRBJ1-1; a weak D match, TRBD1 (6 bases). CDR1 MNHEY and CDR2 SVGAGI come from the germline V gene. This CDR3 spans 13 amino acids. Trimming took 4 bases from V and 2 from J, leaving 8 bases between them. CDR3 residues: CASSSGANTEAFF. The CDR3 nucleotides read TGTGCCAGCAGTTCGGGGGCTAACACTGAAGCTTTCTTT.

This clone was counted once. The chain has TRBV20-1 and TRBJ2-1, with D tentatively TRBD2 (6 bases). The CDR3 runs to 14 residues. Trimming took off 3 bases at V and 8 bases at J, with 17 bases between the two ends. From germline, CDR1 is DFQATT and CDR2 SNEGSKA (reference sequence). The CDR3 spells CSASGDWGLDEQFF. DNA for the CDR3: TGCAGTGCTAGTGGGGACTGGGGCCTGGATGAGCAGTTCTTC.

The genes are TRBV4-2 and TRBJ2-7; D perhaps matches TRBD1 (6 bases). In germline, CDR1 is LGHNA, CDR2 YNFKEQ. The CDR3 is made up of 16 amino acids. V gave up 2 bases and J gave up 2 bases, with 16 bases separating them. CDR3 sequence reads: CASSQNLGNRAYEQYF. For the CDR3, the DNA is TGTGCCAGCAGCCAAAATTTGGGTAACAGGGCCTACGAGCAGTACTTC.

The chain is built from TRBV9 and TRBJ2-1; D is possibly TRBD1 (5 bases). The CDR3 is 14 residues long. The V end was cut by 4 bases, the J end by 1 base, with 9 bases between. The germline V gene encodes CDR1 SGDLS and CDR2 YYNGEE. The CDR3 sequence is CASSLRTSYNEQFF. The CDR3 DNA reads as TGTGCCAGCAGCCTCCGGACATCCTACAATGAGCAGTTCTTC.

The rearrangement uses TRBV28 and TRBJ1-1; 8 bases match TRBD1. The CDR3 covers 11 residues. Germline V gene lookup returns CDR1 MDHEN and CDR2 SYDVKM. The CDR3 sequence: CVIQGVTEAFF. The CDR3 DNA sequence: TGTGTCATACAGGGGGTGACTGAAGCTTTCTTT. The variable domain in full, with the rest retrieved from reference TRBV28 and TRBJ1-1, is DVKVTQSSRYLVKRTGEKVFLECVQDMDHENMFWYRQDPGLGLRLIYFSYDVKMKEKGDIPEGYSVSREKKERFSLILESASTNQTSMYLCVIQGVTEAFFGQGTRLTVV.

CDR3 amino acids: CASSLGSTGIAEAFF. The CDR3 nucleotides are TGCGCCAGCAGCTTGGGTTCTACAGGGATCGCTGAAGCTTTCTTT. The chain has TRBV5-1 and TRBJ1-1; D is possibly TRBD1 (6 bases). Germline V gives CDR1 SGHRS, CDR2 YFSETQ. Trimming left V 0 bases short and J 6 bases short, with 15 bases between. This CDR3 is built from 15 residues.

This clone was seen just once. CDR3 protein: CSVKPSNEKLFF. The CDR3 bases are TGCAGCGTTAAGCCGAGTAATGAAAAACTGTTTTTT. The chain recombines TRBV29-1 with TRBJ1-4; D remains unclear. Trimming pared 5 bases from V and 4 bases from J, leaving 8 bases between. CDR3 length: 12 residues. CDR1 is SQVTM and CDR2 is ANQGSEA in the germline V gene.

This chain uses TRBV6-5 with TRBJ2-7, with D perhaps matching TRBD1 (5 bases). Trimming stripped 0 bases from V and 0 bases from J, with 9 bases between. This CDR3 is built from 15 residues. Germline V CDR1 and CDR2: MNHEY, SVGAGI. CDR3 protein: CASSYSGQGSYEQYF. CDR3 coding DNA: TGTGCCAGCAGTTACTCGGGCCAGGGCTCCTACGAGCAGTACTTC.

The J gene is TRBJ2-3, the V gene TRBV7-6; D remains ambiguous. This CDR3 comprises 15 residues. V was shortened by 4 bases and J by 2 bases, with 13 bases between the two germline ends. Germline V lookup: CDR1 SGHVS, CDR2 FNYEAQ. The CDR3: CASSSPLDLTDTQYF. The CDR3 DNA follows: TGTGCCAGCAGCTCCCCCTTGGACCTCACAGATACGCAGTATTTT.

This chain connects TRBV9 to TRBJ2-5; D not resolved. The CDR3 spans 15 residues. CDR1 and CDR2 from the germline V gene are SGDLS and YYNGEE. The V and J ends lost 2 bases and 5 bases respectively, with 16 bases between them. CDR3 sequence: CASSVSWRLWETQYF. DNA of the CDR3: TGTGCCAGCAGCGTCAGCTGGCGCTTATGGGAGACCCAGTACTTC.

This clone was recorded only once. The gene calls are TRBV19 and TRBJ1-4; TRBD1 aligns across 8 bases. This CDR3 is 15 amino acids long. CDR1 is LNHDA and CDR2 is SQIVND in the germline V gene (reference sequence). With V trimmed by 5 bases and J by 7 bases, 9 bases remained unmatched. CDR3 sequence reads: CASSWFGQGGEKLFF. The CDR3 region has the DNA TGTGCCAGTAGTTGGTTTGGACAGGGAGGTGAAAAACTGTTTTTT.